This T cell receptor beta chain was recorded in a study of blood T cell repertoires in COVID-19. About the research overall: Specimens from acute and convalescent COVID-19 originated in the United States, Italy and Spain. T cells, B-cell-depleted T cells, or PBMCs supplied cDNA or gDNA.

How the authors handled the data: Amplification from reference gene primers served as the basis for estimated nucleated cell counts. TCRdb's table, derived via immunoSEQ multiplex PCR, lists solely in-frame clones and lacks some. That table supplies the V and J calls and clone size; D and trimming were determined from the DNA. This sample has 250,000 or so clones, with about 91% found just once. Sequencing was done on a sample of peripheral blood. The receptor was isolated from a woman aged 25 to 39 with COVID-19, enrolled during active disease.

Written as DNA, the CDR3 is TGCAGCGTTGCGGACAGGAGTGAGACTGAAGCTTTCTTT. Translation gives CSVADRSETEAFF. This sequence joins TRBV29-1 and TRBJ1-1; 7 positions agree with TRBD1. The CDR3 is 13 residues long. Losses at the gene ends were 4 bases for V and 5 bases for J; bases not matched to a gene: 7. Germline V lookup: CDR1 SQVTM, CDR2 ANQGSEA.